Below are 2 T cell receptor beta chains sequenced from a single sample in a study of blood T cells in healthy people across ages. Combining a sample-barcoded 5' primer with a J-beta primer mix, a second PCR ran for about 6 to 11 cycles. Via MiXCR, TCRdb re-called the 5' RACE reads, giving one row per CDR3 protein. The repertoire holds over 1.5 million distinct CDR3 sequences, with around 50% as singletons. The sequenced sample was blood. The receptors shown here come from a woman aged 40 to 50 in good health.

This clonotype showed up just a few times. The rearrangement uses TRBV6-2 or TRBV6-3 and TRBJ1-2, with a tentative D call TRBD1 (6 bases). Germline V gene lookup returns CDR1 MNHEY and CDR2 SVGEGT. V dropped 5 bases and J dropped 0 bases, with 13 bases sitting between them. CDR3 size: 15 residues. The DNA of the CDR3 is TGTGCCAGCAGTACGAGGACAGCCACTAACTATGGCTACACCTTC. It specifies CASSTRTATNYGYTF.

This clonotype was found once. J is TRBJ1-2 and V is TRBV18; no definite D call. The germline V gene encodes CDR1 KGHSH and CDR2 LQKENI. With 3 bases removed from V and 3 bases from J, the gap between germline ends came to 14 bases. CDR3 length: 15 amino acids. In DNA form, the CDR3 reads TGTGCCAGCTCACCTACAGTGAATGGGGACTATGGCTACACCTTC. Translation: CASSPTVNGDYGYTF.